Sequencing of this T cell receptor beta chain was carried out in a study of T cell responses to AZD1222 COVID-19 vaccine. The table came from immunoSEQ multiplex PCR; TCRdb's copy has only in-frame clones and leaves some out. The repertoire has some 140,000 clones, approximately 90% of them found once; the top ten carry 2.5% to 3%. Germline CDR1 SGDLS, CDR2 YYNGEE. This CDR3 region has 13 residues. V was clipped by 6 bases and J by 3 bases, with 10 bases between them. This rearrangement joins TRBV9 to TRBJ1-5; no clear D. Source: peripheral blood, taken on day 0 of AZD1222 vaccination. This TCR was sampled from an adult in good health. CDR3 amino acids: CASNAGLNQPQHF. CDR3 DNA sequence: TGTGCCAGCAACGCCGGGCTCAATCAGCCCCAGCATTTT.